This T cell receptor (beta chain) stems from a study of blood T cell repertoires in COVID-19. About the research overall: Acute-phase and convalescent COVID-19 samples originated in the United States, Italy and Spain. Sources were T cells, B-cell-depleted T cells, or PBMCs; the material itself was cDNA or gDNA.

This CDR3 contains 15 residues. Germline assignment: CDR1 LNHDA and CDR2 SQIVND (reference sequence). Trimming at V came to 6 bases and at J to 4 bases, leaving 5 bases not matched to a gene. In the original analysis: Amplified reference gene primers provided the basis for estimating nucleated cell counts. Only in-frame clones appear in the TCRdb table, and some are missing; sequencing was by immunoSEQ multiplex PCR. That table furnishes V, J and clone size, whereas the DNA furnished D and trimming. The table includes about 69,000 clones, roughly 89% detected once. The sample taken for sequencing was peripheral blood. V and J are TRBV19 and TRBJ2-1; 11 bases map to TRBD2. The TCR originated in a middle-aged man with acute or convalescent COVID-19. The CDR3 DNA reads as TGTGCCAGTAGCACACTAGCGGGAGCTTACAATGAGCAGTTCTTC. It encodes CASSTLAGAYNEQFF.